The 2 T cell receptor beta chains reported below all come from one sample, sequenced in a study of blood T cell repertoires in COVID-19. The table came from immunoSEQ multiplex PCR; TCRdb's copy has only in-frame clones and leaves some out. The sample lists more than 150,000 clones, approximately 85% occurring once. The sample taken for sequencing was peripheral blood. The receptors derive from a woman aged 80 or over with acute or convalescent COVID-19.

The chain joins TRBV7-9 to TRBJ2-1, with TRBD2 matching over 9 bases. CDR1 SEHNR and CDR2 FQNEAQ come from the germline V gene (reference sequence). The CDR3 is 16 amino acids. After removal of 2 bases from V and 7 bases from J, the junction contained 9 bases not matched to a gene. CDR3 amino acids: CASSLPIAGDKNEQFF. In nucleotides, the CDR3 is TGTGCCAGCAGCTTACCAATAGCGGGAGATAAAAATGAGCAGTTCTTC.

This sequence joins TRBV5-1 and TRBJ2-5, with D uncertain. CDR3 length equals 13 residues. Trimming removed 2 bases at V and 2 bases at J, with 7 bases between. Germline CDR1 and CDR2: SGHRS and YFSETQ. This CDR3 is CASSLQSQETQYF. CDR3 coding DNA: TGCGCCAGCAGCTTACAGTCACAAGAGACCCAGTACTTC.